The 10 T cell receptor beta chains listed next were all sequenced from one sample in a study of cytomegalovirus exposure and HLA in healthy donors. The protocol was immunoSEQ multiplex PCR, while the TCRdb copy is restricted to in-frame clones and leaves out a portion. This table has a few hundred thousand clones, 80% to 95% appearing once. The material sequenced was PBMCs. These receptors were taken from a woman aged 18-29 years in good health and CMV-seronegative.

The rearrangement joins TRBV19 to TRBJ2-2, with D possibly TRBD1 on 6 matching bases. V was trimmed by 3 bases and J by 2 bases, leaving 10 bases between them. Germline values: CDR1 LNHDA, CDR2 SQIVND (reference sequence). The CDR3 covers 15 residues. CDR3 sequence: CASSMGAGNTGELFF. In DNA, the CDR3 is TGTGCCAGTAGTATGGGGGCAGGAAACACCGGGGAGCTGTTTTTT.

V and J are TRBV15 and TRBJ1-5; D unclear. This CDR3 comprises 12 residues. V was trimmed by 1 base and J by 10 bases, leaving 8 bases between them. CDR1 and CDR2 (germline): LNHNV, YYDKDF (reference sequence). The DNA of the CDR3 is TGTGCCACCAGCAGAGGGCTAGCACCCCAGCATTTT. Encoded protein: CATSRGLAPQHF.

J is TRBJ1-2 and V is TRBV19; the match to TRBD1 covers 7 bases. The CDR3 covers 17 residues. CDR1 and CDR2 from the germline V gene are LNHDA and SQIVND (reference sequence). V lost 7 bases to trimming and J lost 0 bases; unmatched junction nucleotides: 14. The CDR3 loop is CASNNPGQPETNYGYTF. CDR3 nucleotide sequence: TGTGCCAGTAATAATCCGGGACAGCCCGAAACTAACTATGGCTACACCTTC.

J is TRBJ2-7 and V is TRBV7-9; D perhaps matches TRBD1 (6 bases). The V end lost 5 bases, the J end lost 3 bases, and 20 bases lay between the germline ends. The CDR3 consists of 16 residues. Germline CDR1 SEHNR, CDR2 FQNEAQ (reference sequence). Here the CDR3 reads CASSTRLGRGNYEQYF. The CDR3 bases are TGTGCCAGCAGCACGCGGCTGGGCAGGGGTAACTACGAGCAGTACTTC.

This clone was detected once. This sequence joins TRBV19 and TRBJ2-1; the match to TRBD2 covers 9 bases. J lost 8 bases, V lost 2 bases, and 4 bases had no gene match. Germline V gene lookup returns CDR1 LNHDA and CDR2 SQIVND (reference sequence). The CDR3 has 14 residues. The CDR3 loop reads CASSIISGSDEQFF. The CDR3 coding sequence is TGTGCCAGTAGTATAATTAGCGGGAGTGATGAGCAGTTCTTC.

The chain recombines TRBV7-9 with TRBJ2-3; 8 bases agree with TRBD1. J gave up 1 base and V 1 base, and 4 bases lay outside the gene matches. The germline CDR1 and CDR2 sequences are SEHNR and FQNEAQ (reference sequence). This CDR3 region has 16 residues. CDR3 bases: TGTGCCAGCAGCTTAGGAACAGGGGGAGGCACAGATACGCAGTATTTT. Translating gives CASSLGTGGGTDTQYF. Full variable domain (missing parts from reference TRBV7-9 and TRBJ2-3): DTGVSQNPRHKITKRGQNVTFRCDPISEHNRLYWYRQTLGQGPEFLTYFQNEAQLEKSRLLSDRFSAERPKGSFSTLEIQRTEQGDSAMYLCASSLGTGGGTDTQYFGPGTRLTVL.

CDR3 residues: CASSLGRLAGGERYEQYF. The CDR3 DNA is TGTGCCAGCAGCTTAGGTCGCCTAGCGGGAGGGGAGCGCTACGAGCAGTACTTC. V is TRBV7-8 and J is TRBJ2-7; TRBD2 matches 12 bases. The length of the CDR3 is 18 residues. Looked up from germline, CDR1 is SGHVS and CDR2 is FQNEAQ. The ends lost 1 base at V and 3 bases at J; junction bases unmatched: 10.

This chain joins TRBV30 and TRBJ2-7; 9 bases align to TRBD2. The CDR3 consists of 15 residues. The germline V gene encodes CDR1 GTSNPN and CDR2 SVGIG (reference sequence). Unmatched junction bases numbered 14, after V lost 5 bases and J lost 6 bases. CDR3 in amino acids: CAWGRLAGGPGEQYF. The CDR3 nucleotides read TGTGCCTGGGGGCGTCTGGCGGGAGGGCCTGGCGAGCAGTACTTC. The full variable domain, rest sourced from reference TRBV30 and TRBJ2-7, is SQTIHQWPATLVQPVGSPLSLECTVEGTSNPNLYWYRQAAGRGLQLLFYSVGIGQISSEVPQNLSASRPQDRQFILSSKKLLLSDSGFYLCAWGRLAGGPGEQYFGPGTRLTVT.

The chain's CDR3 is CASREGVGEAFF. The CDR3 nucleotides are TGTGCCAGTCGGGAGGGGGTAGGTGAAGCTTTCTTT. The V gene is TRBV19, the J gene TRBJ1-1; possibly TRBD1 for D (6 bases). This CDR3 is 12 amino acids long. CDR1 and CDR2 (germline): LNHDA, SQIVND (reference sequence). Trimming removed 8 bases from V and 7 bases from J, with 14 bases in between.

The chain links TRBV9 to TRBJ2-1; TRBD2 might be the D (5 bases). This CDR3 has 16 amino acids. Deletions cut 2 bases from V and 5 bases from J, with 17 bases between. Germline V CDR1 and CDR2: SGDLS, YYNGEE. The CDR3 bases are TGTGCCAGCAGCGTCCCGGTGGCGGGTTTGAACAATGAGCAGTTCTTC. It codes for CASSVPVAGLNNEQFF.